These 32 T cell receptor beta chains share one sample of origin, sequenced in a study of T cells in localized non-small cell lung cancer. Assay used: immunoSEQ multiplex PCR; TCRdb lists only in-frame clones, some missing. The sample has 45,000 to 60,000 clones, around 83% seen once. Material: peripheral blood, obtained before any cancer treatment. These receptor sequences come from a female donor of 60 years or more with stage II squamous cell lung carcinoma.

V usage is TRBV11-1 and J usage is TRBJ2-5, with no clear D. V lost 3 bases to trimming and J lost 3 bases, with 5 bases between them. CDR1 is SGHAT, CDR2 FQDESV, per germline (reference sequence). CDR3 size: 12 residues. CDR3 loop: CASSFLEETQYF. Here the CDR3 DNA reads TGTGCCAGCAGCTTCCTAGAAGAGACCCAGTACTTC.

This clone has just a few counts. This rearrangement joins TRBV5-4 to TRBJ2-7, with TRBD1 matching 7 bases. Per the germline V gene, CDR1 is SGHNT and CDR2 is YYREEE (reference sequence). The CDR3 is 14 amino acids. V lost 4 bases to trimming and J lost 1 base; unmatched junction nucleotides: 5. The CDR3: CASSQATGSYEQYF. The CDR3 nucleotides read TGTGCCAGCAGCCAAGCGACAGGGTCCTACGAGCAGTACTTC. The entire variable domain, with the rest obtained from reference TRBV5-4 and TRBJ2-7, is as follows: ETGVTQSPTHLIKTRGQQVTLRCSSQSGHNTVSWYQQALGQGPQFIFQYYREEENGRGNFPPRFSGLQFPNYSSELNVNALELDDSALYLCASSQATGSYEQYFGPGTRLTVT.

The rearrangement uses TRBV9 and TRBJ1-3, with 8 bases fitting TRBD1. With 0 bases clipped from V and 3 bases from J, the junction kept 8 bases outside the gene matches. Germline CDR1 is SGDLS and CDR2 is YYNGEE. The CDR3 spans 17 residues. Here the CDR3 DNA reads TGTGCCAGCAGCGTAGTAGACAGGGGAAATGGTGGAAACACCATATATTTT. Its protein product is CASSVVDRGNGGNTIYF. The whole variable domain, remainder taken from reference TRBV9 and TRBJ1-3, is DSGVTQTPKHLITATGQRVTLRCSPRSGDLSVYWYQQSLDQGLQFLIQYYNGEERAKGNILERFSAQQFPDLHSELNLSSLELGDSALYFCASSVVDRGNGGNTIYFGEGSWLTVV.

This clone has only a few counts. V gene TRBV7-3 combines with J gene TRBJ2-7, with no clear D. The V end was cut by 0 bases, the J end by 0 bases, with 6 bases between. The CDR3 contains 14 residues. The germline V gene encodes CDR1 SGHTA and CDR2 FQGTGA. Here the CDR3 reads CASSLTPSSYEQYF. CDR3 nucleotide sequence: TGTGCCAGCAGCTTAACGCCCAGCTCCTACGAGCAGTACTTC.

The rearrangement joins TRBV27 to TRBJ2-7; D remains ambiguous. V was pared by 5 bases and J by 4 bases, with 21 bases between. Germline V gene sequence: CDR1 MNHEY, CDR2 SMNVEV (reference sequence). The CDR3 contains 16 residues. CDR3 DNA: TGTGCCAGCAGTCATGTACTGATAGGGCAGCGATACGAGCAGTACTTC. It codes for CASSHVLIGQRYEQYF.

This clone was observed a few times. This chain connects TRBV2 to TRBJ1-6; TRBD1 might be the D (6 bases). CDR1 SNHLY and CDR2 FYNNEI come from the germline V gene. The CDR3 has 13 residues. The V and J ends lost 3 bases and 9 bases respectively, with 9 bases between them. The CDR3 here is CASSDGGRSPLHF. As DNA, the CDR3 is TGTGCCAGCAGTGACGGGGGCCGTTCACCCCTCCACTTT.

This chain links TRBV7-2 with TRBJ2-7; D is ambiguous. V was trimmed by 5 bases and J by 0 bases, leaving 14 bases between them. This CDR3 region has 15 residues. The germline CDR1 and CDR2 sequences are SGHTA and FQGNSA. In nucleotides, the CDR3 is TGTGCCAGCAGCGTGGTCGGTGATCTCTCCTACGAGCAGTACTTC. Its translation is CASSVVGDLSYEQYF. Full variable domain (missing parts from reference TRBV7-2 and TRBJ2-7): GAGVSQSPSNKVTEKGKDVELRCDPISGHTALYWYRQSLGQGLEFLIYFQGNSAPDKSGLPSDRFSAERTGGSVSTLTIQRTQQEDSAVYLCASSVVGDLSYEQYFGPGTRLTVT.

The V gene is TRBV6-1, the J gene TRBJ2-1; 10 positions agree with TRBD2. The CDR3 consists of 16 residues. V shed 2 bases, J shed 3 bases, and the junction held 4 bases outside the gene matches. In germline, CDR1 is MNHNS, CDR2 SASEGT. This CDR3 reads CASSERPSGGYNEQFF. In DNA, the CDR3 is TGTGCCAGCAGTGAACGTCCTAGCGGGGGCTACAATGAGCAGTTCTTC.

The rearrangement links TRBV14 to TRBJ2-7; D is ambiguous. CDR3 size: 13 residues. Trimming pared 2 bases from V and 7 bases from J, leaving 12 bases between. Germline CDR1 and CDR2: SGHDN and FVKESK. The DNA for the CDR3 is TGTGCCAGCAGCCAAACCACTGTGGGGGAGCAGTACTTC. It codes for CASSQTTVGEQYF.

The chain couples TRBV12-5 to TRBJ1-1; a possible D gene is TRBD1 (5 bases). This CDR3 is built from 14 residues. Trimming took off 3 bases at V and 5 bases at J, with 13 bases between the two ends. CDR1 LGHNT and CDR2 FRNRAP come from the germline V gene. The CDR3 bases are TGTGCTAGTGGTTTCGAGGCCCGGGGGACTGAAGCTTTCTTT. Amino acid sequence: CASGFEARGTEAFF. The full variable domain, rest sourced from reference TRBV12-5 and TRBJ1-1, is DARVTQTPRHKVTEMGQEVTMRCQPILGHNTVFWYRQTMMQGLELLAYFRNRAPLDDSGMPKDRFSAEMPDATLATLKIQPSEPRDSAVYFCASGFEARGTEAFFGQGTRLTVV.

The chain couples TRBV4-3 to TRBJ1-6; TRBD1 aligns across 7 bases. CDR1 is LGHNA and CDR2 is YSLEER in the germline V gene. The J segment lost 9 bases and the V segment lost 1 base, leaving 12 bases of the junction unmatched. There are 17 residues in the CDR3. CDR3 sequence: CASSQVVGGGFGSPLHF. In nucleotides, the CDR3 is TGCGCCAGCAGCCAAGTTGTAGGGGGCGGGTTCGGTTCACCCCTCCACTTT.

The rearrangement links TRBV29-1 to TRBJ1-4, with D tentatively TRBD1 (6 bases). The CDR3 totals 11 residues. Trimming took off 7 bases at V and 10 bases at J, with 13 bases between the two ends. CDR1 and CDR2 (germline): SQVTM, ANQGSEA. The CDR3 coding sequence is TGCAGCGCCGAGGGGGGAGGAAAACTGTTTTTT. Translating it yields CSAEGGGKLFF.

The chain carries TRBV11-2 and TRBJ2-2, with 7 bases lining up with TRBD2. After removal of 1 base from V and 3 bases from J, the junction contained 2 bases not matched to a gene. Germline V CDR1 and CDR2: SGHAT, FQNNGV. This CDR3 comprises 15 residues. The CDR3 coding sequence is TGTGCCAGCAGCTTAGGGCTAGCGGACACCGGGGAGCTGTTTTTT. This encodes CASSLGLADTGELFF.

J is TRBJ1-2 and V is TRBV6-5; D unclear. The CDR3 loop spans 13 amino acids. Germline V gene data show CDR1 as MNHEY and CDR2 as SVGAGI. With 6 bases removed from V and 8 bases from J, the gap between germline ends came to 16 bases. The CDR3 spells CASSQGPLKGYTF. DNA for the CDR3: TGTGCCAGCAGCCAAGGACCACTCAAAGGCTACACCTTC.

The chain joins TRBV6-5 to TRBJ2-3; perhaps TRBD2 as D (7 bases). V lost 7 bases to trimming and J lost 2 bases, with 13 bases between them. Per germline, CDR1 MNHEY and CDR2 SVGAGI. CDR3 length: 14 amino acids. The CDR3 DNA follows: TGTGCCAGCATCGGGGGGCTGTCCACAGATACGCAGTATTTT. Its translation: CASIGGLSTDTQYF.

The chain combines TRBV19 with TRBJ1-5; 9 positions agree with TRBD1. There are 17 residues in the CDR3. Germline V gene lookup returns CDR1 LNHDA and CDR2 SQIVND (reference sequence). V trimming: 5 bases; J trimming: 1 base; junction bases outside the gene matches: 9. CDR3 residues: CASSYRGRVRSNQPQHF. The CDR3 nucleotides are TGTGCCAGTAGTTACAGGGGGCGGGTTAGAAGCAATCAGCCCCAGCATTTT.

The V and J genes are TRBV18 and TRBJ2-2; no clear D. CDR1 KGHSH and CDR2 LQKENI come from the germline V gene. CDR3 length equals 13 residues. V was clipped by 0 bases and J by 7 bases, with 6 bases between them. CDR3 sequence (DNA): TGTGCCAGCTCACCACCTGGTGTCGGGGAGCTGTTTTTT. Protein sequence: CASSPPGVGELFF.

This chain's CDR3 is CASSSRATVLSIGSEAFF. The CDR3 DNA is TGTGCCAGCAGCTCCCGAGCGACAGTTCTCTCTATCGGGTCTGAAGCTTTCTTT. This rearrangement joins TRBV2 to TRBJ1-1; tentatively, D is TRBD1 (5 bases). The V gene's germline CDR1 is SNHLY and CDR2 FYNNEI. The CDR3 is made up of 18 amino acids. Trimming took 6 bases from V and 6 from J, leaving 29 bases between them.

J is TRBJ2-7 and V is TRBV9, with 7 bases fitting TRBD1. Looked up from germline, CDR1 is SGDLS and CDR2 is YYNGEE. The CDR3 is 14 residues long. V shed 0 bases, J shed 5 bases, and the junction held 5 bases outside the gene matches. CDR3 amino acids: CASSVVGQGDEQYF. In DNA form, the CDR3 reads TGTGCCAGCAGCGTAGTGGGGCAGGGGGACGAGCAGTACTTC.

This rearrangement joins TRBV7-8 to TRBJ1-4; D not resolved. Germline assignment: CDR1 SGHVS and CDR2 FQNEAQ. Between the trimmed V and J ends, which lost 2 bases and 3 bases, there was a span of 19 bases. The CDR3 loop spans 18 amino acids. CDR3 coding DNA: TGTGCCAGCAGCTTATTTCGGCAGGCTGGTGCCGCTAATGAAAAACTGTTTTTT. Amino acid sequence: CASSLFRQAGAANEKLFF.

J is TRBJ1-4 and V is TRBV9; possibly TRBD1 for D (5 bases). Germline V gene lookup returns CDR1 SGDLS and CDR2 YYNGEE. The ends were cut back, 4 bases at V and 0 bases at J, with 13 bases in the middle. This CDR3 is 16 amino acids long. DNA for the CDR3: TGTGCCAGCAGCTTAGGGACCCTTACAACTAATGAAAAACTGTTTTTT. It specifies CASSLGTLTTNEKLFF.

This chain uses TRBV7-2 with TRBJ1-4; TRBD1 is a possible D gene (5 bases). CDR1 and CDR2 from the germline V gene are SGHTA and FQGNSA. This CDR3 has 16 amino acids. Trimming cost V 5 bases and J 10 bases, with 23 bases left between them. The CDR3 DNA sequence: TGTGCCAGCAGCGCCTGGACCGGGACTCCGGAGGGAAAACTGTTTTTT. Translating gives CASSAWTGTPEGKLFF. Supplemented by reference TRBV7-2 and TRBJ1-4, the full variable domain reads GAGVSQSPSNKVTEKGKDVELRCDPISGHTALYWYRQSLGQGLEFLIYFQGNSAPDKSGLPSDRFSAERTGGSVSTLTIQRTQQEDSAVYLCASSAWTGTPEGKLFFGSGTQLSVL.

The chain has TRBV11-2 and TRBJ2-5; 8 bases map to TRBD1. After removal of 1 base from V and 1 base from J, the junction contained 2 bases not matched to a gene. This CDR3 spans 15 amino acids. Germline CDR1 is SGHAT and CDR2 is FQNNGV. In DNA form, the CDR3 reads TGTGCCAGCAGCTTAGGCGGGACAGGCCAAGAGACCCAGTACTTC. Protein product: CASSLGGTGQETQYF.

CDR3 in amino acids: CAFGGLAATTGELFF. In nucleotides, the CDR3 is TGTGCCTTTGGGGGACTAGCGGCTACCACCGGGGAGCTGTTTTTT. V and J are TRBV7-6 and TRBJ2-2; 11 bases are shared with TRBD2. The CDR3 extends over 15 amino acids. CDR1 SGHVS and CDR2 FNYEAQ come from the germline V gene. Trimming removed 11 bases from V and 4 bases from J; junction bases left unmatched: 9.

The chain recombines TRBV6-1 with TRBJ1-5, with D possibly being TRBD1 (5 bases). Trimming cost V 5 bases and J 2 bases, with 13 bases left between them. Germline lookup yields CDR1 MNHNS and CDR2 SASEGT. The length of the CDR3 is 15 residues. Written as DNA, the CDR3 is TGTGCCAGCAGTCTCCAGGGAGGGCGCAATCAGCCCCAGCATTTT. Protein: CASSLQGGRNQPQHF.

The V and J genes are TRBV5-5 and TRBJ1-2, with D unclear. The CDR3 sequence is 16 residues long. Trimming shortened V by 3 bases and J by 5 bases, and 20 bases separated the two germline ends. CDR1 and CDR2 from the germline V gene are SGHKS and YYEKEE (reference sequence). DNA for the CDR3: TGTGCCAGCAGCTCCATAGGAGGGAATCCCAGGTATGGCTACACCTTC. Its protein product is CASSSIGGNPRYGYTF.

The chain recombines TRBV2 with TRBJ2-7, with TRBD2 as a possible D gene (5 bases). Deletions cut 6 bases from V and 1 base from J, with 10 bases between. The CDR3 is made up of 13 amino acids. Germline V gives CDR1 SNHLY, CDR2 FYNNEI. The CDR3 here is CASRLSGSYEQYF. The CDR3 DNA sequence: TGTGCCAGCAGGCTATCGGGATCCTACGAGCAGTACTTC.

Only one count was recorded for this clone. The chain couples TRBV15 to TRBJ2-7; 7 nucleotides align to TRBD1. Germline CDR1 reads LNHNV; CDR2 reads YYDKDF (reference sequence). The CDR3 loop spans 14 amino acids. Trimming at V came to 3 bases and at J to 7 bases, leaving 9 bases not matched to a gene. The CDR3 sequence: CATSRDEGAREQYF. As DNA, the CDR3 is TGTGCCACCAGCAGGGATGAGGGGGCGAGGGAGCAGTACTTC.

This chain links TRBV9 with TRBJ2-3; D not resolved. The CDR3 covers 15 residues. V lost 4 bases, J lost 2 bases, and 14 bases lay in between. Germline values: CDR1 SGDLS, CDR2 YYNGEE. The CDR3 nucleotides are TGTGCCAGCAGCACCGGCGTCTCCGACACAGATACGCAGTATTTT. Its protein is CASSTGVSDTDTQYF.

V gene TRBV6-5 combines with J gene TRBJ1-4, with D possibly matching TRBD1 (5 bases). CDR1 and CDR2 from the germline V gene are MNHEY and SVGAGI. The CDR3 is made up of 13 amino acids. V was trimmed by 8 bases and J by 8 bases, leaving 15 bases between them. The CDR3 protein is CASLGGDEEKLFF. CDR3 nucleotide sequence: TGTGCCAGCCTGGGGGGGGACGAGGAAAAACTGTTTTTT.

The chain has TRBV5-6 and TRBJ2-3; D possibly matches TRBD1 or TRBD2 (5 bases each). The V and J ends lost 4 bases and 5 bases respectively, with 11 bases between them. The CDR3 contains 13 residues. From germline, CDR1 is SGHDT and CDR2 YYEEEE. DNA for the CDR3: TGTGCCAGCAGCCCGGGACGAGGAGATACGCAGTATTTT. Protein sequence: CASSPGRGDTQYF.

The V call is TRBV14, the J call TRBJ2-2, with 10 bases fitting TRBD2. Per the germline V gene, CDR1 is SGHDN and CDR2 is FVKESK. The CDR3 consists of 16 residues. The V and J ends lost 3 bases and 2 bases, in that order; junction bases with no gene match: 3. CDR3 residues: CASSQGLAINTGELFF. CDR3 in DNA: TGTGCCAGCAGCCAGGGACTAGCGATTAACACCGGGGAGCTGTTTTTT.